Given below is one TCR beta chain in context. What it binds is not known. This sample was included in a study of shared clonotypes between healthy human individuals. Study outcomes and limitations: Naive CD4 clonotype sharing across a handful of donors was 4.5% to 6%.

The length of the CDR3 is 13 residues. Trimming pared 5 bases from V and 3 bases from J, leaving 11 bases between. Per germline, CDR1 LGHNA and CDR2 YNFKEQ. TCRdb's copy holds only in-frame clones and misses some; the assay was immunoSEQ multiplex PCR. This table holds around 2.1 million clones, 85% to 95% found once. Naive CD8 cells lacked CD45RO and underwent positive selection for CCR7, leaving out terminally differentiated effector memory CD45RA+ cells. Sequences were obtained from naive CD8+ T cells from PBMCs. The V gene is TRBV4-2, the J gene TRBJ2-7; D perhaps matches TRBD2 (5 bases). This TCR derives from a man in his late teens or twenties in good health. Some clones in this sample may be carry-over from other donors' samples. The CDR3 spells CASSLVGSYEQYF. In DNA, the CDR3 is TGTGCCAGCAGCTTAGTTGGGAGCTACGAGCAGTACTTC.